The clone carrying this T cell receptor (beta chain) has only a few counts. What it binds is unknown. This entry is derived from a study of cytomegalovirus exposure and HLA in healthy donors. About the study: The early release's HLA-typed donors yielded approximately 81 million unique TCRs.

Study-wide results and limits: Roughly uniform sequencing depth across donors was assumed, possibly incorrectly. Sequencing had likely introduced a cluster of highly shared sequence variants as an artifact. In vitro confirmation showed three CMV-associated chains to be CMV antigen specific.

13 Jbeta primers and 60 Vbeta primers were used for the PCR. Sequenced by immunoSEQ multiplex PCR; TCRdb stores in-frame clones only, minus some. The sample yields about 100,000 clones, roughly 79% seen once. Germline trimming cut 1 base from V and 4 bases from J; bases unmatched to any gene: 6. CDR1 is SGDLS and CDR2 is YYNGEE in the germline V gene. This CDR3 has 15 amino acids. The sample consisted of PBMCs. This chain uses TRBV9 with TRBJ2-3; 7 positions agree with TRBD2. The origin of this receptor is a man in his fifties or sixties in good health and CMV-seropositive. CDR3 DNA: TGTGCCAGCAGCGTAATGGGAGGGAGCCCAGATACGCAGTATTTT. Translated, it gives CASSVMGGSPDTQYF.